These T cell receptor beta chains were read from a single sample in a study of blood T cell repertoires in COVID-19. The method was immunoSEQ multiplex PCR; TCRdb's version includes in-frame clones alone and lacks a portion of them. The data show 70,000 to 95,000 clones, 90% to 95% seen once. Sequencing was done on a sample of peripheral blood. These receptors were collected from a human donor with active COVID-19. The donor label of this sample is uncertain. The CDR3 runs from the conserved cysteine through the conserved F or W. The D gene is left open where the match is weak. Part of the rows lack a size; the others show once, few, many or a class for expanded clones.

.	.	TRBV4-1	TRBJ1-4	TGCGCCAGCAGCCCCTATCGGGTGGGGGCTGCGGAAAAACTGTTTTTT	CASSPYRVGAAEKLFF
.	.	TRBV9	TRBJ1-1	TGTGCCAGCAGCGTAGGATTTTTCGGGTTTAGTAACACTGAAGCTTTCTTT	CASSVGFFGFSNTEAFF
.	.	TRBV11-3	TRBJ2-1	TGTGCCAGCAGCTTAGGAACGGACAGAGCCAATGAGCAGTTCTTC	CASSLGTDRANEQFF
.	.	TRBV7-2	TRBJ2-5	TGTGCCAGCAGCTTAGAGGGGTATCAAGAGACCCAGTACTTC	CASSLEGYQETQYF
.	.	TRBV10-1	TRBJ2-7	TGCGCCAGCAGTGAGTCCGGCGGGACCTACGAGCAGTACTTC	CASSESGGTYEQYF
.	TRBD2	TRBV7-2	TRBJ2-2	TGTGCCAGCAGCTTTGCGCGGGAGACCGGGGAGCTGTTTTTT	CASSFARETGELFF
.	.	TRBV5-1	TRBJ2-7	TGCGCCAGCAGCTTAAATCGTCAAGGGGGCGAGCAGTACTTC	CASSLNRQGGEQYF
.	TRBD2	TRBV24-1	TRBJ2-1	TGTGCCACCAGTGTTAATGGACTAGCGGGCTACAATGAGCAGTTCTTC	CATSVNGLAGYNEQFF
.	.	TRBV5-1	TRBJ1-4	TGCGCCAGCAATAAGGGAGCCGCGGATGAAAAACTGTTTTTT	CASNKGAADEKLFF
.	TRBD1	TRBV11-3	TRBJ1-1	TGTGCCAGCAGCCGACAGGGGGCGGACACTGAAGCTTTCTTT	CASSRQGADTEAFF
once	.	TRBV7-9	TRBJ2-7	TGTGCCAGCAGCCCAACACAGGGTTCCGAGCAGTACTTC	CASSPTQGSEQYF